This T cell receptor (beta chain) derives from a study of blood T cell repertoires in COVID-19. The overall study: T cells, B-cell-depleted T cells, or PBMCs provided the cDNA or gDNA that served as material.

The assay was immunoSEQ multiplex PCR, and TCRdb's table has in-frame clones only and misses some. Counted here are roughly 250,000 clones, over 75% occurring once; the ten biggest clones make up 2% to 2.5%. The sample holds one count of this clone. V gave up 3 bases and J gave up 2 bases, with 11 bases separating them. There are 15 residues in the CDR3. Germline lookup yields CDR1 LNHNV and CDR2 YYDKDF (reference sequence). The chain carries TRBV15 and TRBJ1-5, with a weak D call TRBD1 (5 bases). The sequenced sample consisted of peripheral blood. The receptor was isolated from a middle-aged woman who had recovered from COVID-19. CDR3 sequence (DNA): TGTGCCACCAGCAGGGCTACGGGGGGCAATCAGCCCCAGCATTTT. It yields the protein CATSRATGGNQPQHF.